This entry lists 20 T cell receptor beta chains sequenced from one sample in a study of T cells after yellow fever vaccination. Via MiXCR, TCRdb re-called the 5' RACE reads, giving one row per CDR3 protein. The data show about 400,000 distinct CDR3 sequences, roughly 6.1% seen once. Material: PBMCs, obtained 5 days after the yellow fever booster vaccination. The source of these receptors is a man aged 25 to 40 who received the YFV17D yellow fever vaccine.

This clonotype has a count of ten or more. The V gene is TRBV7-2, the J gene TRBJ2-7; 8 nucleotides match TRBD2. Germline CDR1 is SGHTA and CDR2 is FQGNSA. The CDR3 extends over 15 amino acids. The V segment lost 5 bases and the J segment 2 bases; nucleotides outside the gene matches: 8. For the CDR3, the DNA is TGTGCCAGCAGCCTGGAGGCGGGAGGCCCCTACGAGCAGTACTTC. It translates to CASSLEAGGPYEQYF.

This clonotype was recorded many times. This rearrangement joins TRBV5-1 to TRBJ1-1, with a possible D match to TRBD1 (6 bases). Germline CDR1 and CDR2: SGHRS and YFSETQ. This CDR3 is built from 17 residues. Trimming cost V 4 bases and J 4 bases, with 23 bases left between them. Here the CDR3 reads CASSQGTIQGLGTEAFF. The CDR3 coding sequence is TGCGCCAGCAGCCAAGGGACAATACAGGGTCTGGGCACTGAAGCTTTCTTT.

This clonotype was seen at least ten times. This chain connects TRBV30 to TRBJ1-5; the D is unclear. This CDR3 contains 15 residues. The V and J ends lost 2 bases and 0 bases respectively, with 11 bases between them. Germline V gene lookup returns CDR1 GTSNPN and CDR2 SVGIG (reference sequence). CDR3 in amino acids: CAWSLSGGSNQPQHF. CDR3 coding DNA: TGTGCCTGGAGTTTGTCTGGAGGTAGCAATCAGCCCCAGCATTTT.

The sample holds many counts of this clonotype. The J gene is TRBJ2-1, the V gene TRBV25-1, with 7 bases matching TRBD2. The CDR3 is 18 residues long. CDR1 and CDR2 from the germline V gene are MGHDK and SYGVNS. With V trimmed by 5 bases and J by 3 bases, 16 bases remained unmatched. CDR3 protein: CASSFPLPGTNNYNEQFF. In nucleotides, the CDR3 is TGTGCCAGCAGTTTCCCCCTACCTGGGACTAATAACTACAATGAGCAGTTCTTC.

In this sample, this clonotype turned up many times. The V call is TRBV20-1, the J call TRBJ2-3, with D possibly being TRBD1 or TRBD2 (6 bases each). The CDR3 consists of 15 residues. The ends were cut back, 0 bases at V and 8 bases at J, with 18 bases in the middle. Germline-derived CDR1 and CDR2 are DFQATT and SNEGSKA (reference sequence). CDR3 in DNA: TGCAGTGCTAGAGATCAAGGGGGGAGTCGGGGTACGCAGTATTTT. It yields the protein CSARDQGGSRGTQYF.

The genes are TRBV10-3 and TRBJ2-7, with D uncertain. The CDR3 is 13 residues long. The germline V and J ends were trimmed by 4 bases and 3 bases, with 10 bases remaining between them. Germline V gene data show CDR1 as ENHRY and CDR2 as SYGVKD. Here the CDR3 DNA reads TGTGCCATCAGTGTTCGGCTAGACTACGAGCAGTACTTC. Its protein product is CAISVRLDYEQYF.

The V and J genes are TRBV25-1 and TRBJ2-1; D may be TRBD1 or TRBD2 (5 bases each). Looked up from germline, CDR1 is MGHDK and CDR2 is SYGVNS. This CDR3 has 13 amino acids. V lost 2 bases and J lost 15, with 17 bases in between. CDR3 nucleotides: TGTGCCAGCAGTGAACAATCCGGGACGGCTCTGTTCTTC. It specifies CASSEQSGTALFF.

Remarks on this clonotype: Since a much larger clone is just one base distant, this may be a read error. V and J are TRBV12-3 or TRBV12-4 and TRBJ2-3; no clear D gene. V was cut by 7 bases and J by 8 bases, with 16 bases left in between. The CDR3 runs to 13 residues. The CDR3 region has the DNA TGTGCCAGCAAAAGGGAATCTTCACTTACGCAGTATTTT. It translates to CASKRESSLTQYF.

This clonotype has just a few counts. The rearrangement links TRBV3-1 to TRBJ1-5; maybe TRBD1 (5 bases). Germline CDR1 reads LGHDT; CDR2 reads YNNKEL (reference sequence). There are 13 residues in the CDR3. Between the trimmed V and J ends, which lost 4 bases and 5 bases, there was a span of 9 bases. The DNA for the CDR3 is TGTGCCAGCAGCCGGGGGTACGATCAGCCCCAGCATTTT. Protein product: CASSRGYDQPQHF.

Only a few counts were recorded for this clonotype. In DNA form, the CDR3 reads TGTGCCAGCAGCTCCGGGACTCACAGCTCTGGGGCCAACGTCCTGACTTTC. Translated, it gives CASSSGTHSSGANVLTF. The chain recombines TRBV7-3 with TRBJ2-6; D perhaps matches TRBD2 (6 bases). In germline, CDR1 is SGHTA, CDR2 FQGTGA. Trimming left V 4 bases short and J 0 bases short, with 13 bases between. The CDR3 covers 17 residues.

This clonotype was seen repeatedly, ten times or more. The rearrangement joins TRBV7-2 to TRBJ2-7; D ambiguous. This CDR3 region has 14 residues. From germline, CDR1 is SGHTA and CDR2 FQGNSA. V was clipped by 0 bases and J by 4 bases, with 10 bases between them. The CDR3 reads CASSLALTRYEQYF. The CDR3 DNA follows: TGTGCCAGCAGCTTAGCGCTCACCAGATACGAGCAGTACTTC.

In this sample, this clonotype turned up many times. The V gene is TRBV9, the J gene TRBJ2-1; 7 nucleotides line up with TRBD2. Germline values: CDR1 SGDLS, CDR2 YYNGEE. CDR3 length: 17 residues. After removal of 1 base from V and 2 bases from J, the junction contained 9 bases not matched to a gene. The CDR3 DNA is TGTGCCAGCAGCGTAATGAGCGGGGTGGGGGCCTACAATGAGCAGTTCTTC. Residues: CASSVMSGVGAYNEQFF. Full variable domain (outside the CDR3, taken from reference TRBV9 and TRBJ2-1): DSGVTQTPKHLITATGQRVTLRCSPRSGDLSVYWYQQSLDQGLQFLIQYYNGEERAKGNILERFSAQQFPDLHSELNLSSLELGDSALYFCASSVMSGVGAYNEQFFGPGTRLTVL.

This CDR3 is CASSPDSLGTDTQYF. DNA for the CDR3: TGTGCCAGCAGCCCAGACAGCTTGGGTACAGATACGCAGTATTTT. The chain joins TRBV12-3 or TRBV12-4 to TRBJ2-3, with D possibly TRBD1 on 5 matching bases. V shed 6 bases and J shed 3 bases, with 16 bases lying between them. The CDR3 extends over 15 amino acids.

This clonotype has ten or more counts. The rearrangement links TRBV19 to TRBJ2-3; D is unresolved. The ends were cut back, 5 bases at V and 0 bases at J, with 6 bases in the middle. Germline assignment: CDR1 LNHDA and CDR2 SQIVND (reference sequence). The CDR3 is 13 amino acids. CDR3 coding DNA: TGTGCCAGTAGTGCAGGTAGCACAGATACGCAGTATTTT. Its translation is CASSAGSTDTQYF.

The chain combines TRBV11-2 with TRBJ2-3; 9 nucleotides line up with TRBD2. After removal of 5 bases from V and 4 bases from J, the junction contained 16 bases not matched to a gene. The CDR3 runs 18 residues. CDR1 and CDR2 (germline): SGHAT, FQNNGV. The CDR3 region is CASSRGGVRGLAADTQYF. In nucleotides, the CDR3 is TGTGCCAGCAGCCGCGGGGGGGTCCGGGGGCTGGCCGCAGATACGCAGTATTTT.

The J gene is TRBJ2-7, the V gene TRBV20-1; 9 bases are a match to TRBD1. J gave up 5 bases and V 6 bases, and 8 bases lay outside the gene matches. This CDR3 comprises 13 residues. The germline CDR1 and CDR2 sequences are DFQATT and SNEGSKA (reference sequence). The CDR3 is CSARGTGRDEQYF. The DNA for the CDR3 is TGCAGTGCCCGAGGGACAGGGAGGGACGAGCAGTACTTC.

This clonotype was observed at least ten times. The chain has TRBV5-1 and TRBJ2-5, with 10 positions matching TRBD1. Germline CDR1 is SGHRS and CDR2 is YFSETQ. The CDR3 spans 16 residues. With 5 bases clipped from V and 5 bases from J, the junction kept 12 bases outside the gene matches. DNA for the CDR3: TGCGCCAGCAGTTTCTCGGGACAGGGGTCCGGGGAGACCCAGTACTTC. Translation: CASSFSGQGSGETQYF.

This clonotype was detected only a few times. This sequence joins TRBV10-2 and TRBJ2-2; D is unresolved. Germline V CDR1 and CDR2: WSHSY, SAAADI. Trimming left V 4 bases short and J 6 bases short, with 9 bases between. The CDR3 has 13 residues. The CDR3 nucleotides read TGCGCCAGCAGTGCGAGGTTCCCCGGGGAGCTGTTTTTT. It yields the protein CASSARFPGELFF.

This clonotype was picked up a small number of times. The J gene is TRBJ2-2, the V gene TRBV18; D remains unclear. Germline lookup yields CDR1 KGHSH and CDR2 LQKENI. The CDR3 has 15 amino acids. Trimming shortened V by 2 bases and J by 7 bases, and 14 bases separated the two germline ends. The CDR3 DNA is TGTGCCAGCTCACCAGGGCTACAAGCAGGCGGGGAGCTGTTTTTT. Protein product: CASSPGLQAGGELFF.

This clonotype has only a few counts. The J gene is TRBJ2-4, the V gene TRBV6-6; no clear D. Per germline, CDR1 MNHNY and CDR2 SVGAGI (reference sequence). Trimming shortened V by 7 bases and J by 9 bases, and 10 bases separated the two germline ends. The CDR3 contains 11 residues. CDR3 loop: CASNAMSIQYF. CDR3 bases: TGTGCCAGCAACGCTATGAGCATTCAGTACTTC.